The 29 T cell receptor beta chains listed next were all sequenced from one sample in a study of T-cell memory formation after mild COVID-19. TCRdb recomputed calls from the 5' RACE reads with MiXCR, one row per CDR3 protein. The sample shows a few hundred thousand distinct CDR3 sequences, roughly 15% of them seen only once. Input material: PBMCs or a T cell subset sorted from them (not recorded which). These receptors were obtained from a man aged 18-30 years who had mild COVID-19 (a few samples of this study predate the infection). Cell type and time point are not known.

The table lists this clonotype with many counts. The gene calls are TRBV7-9 and TRBJ2-4; the D gene is possibly TRBD1 (6 bases). Germline V lookup: CDR1 SEHNR, CDR2 FQNEAQ (reference sequence). Trimming pared 1 base from V and 4 bases from J, leaving 8 bases between. The CDR3 contains 14 residues. CDR3 DNA: TGTGCCAGCAGCTTAGGTACAGGGAAAAACATTCAGTACTTC. It specifies CASSLGTGKNIQYF. Looking up the rest from reference TRBV7-9 and TRBJ2-4 gives the full variable domain: DTGVSQNPRHKITKRGQNVTFRCDPISEHNRLYWYRQTLGQGPEFLTYFQNEAQLEKSRLLSDRFSAERPKGSFSTLEIQRTEQGDSAMYLCASSLGTGKNIQYFGAGTRLSVL.

The chain is built from TRBV27 and TRBJ2-7; 8 nucleotides match TRBD2. CDR1 MNHEY and CDR2 SMNVEV come from the germline V gene (reference sequence). This CDR3 region has 14 residues. Trimming removed 3 bases from V and 5 bases from J; junction bases left unmatched: 6. CDR3 coding DNA: TGTGCCAGCAGTTTCGGGGGGGAGTTCGACGAGCAGTACGTC. This sequence encodes CASSFGGEFDEQYV.

The chain couples TRBV20-1 to TRBJ1-4; the D is unclear. Between the trimmed V and J ends, which lost 5 bases and 3 bases, there was a span of 10 bases. Germline CDR1 and CDR2: DFQATT and SNEGSKA (reference sequence). The CDR3 runs 13 residues. CDR3 nucleotides: TGCAGTGCTCCAGGAGCGCCTAATGAAAAACTGTTTTTT. It yields the protein CSAPGAPNEKLFF.

V is TRBV6-5 and J is TRBJ1-2, with 9 bases lining up with TRBD1. This CDR3 comprises 15 residues. With V trimmed by 2 bases and J by 8 bases, 9 bases remained unmatched. Germline V CDR1 and CDR2: MNHEY, SVGAGI. In nucleotides, the CDR3 is TGTGCCAGCAGTTACGCGTTACAGGGGGCTAAAGGCTACACCTTC. This sequence encodes CASSYALQGAKGYTF.

This clonotype was found a few times. This chain joins TRBV5-1 and TRBJ1-1; D is ambiguous. This CDR3 has 15 amino acids. The V gene's germline CDR1 is SGHRS and CDR2 YFSETQ. The germline V and J ends were trimmed by 2 bases and 3 bases, with 14 bases remaining between them. The CDR3 protein is CASSFTVYSDTEAFF. Here the CDR3 DNA reads TGCGCCAGCAGCTTCACGGTTTACAGTGACACTGAAGCTTTCTTT.

The chain uses TRBV5-1 and TRBJ2-7; possibly TRBD2 for D (5 bases). Trimming pared 0 bases from V and 3 bases from J, leaving 13 bases between. Germline V gene data show CDR1 as SGHRS and CDR2 as YFSETQ. CDR3 length: 15 residues. This chain's CDR3 is CASSLELGRDYEQYF. Written as DNA, the CDR3 is TGCGCCAGCAGCTTGGAACTAGGTCGGGACTACGAGCAGTACTTC.

The gene calls are TRBV29-1 and TRBJ1-1, with D perhaps TRBD1 (6 bases). The CDR3 covers 14 residues. Germline-derived CDR1 and CDR2 are SQVTM and ANQGSEA. V was cut by 2 bases and J by 5 bases, with 15 bases left in between. The CDR3 DNA reads TGCAGCGTTGAACGGGGGGCGAGGGGAACTGAAGCTTTCTTT. This gives the protein CSVERGARGTEAFF.

V gene TRBV4-1 combines with J gene TRBJ1-2, with 7 bases that match TRBD1. This CDR3 comprises 16 residues. V was pared by 1 base and J by 8 bases, with 13 bases of the junction left unmatched. Per germline, CDR1 MGHRA and CDR2 YSYEKL. The CDR3 sequence is CASSQGDSTGVFGYTF. Written as DNA, the CDR3 is TGCGCCAGCAGCCAAGGAGATTCAACAGGGGTCTTCGGCTACACCTTC.

This chain links TRBV2 with TRBJ2-2, with 8 bases identical to TRBD2. The CDR3 has 15 amino acids. Germline loops: CDR1 SNHLY, CDR2 FYNNEI. V lost 6 bases, J lost 6 bases, and 9 bases stayed unmatched. The CDR3 protein is CASRLAGGSAGELFF. In DNA form, the CDR3 reads TGTGCCAGCAGACTGGCGGGGGGTAGTGCCGGGGAGCTGTTTTTT. The complete variable domain, with remaining parts taken from reference TRBV2 and TRBJ2-2, reads EPEVTQTPSHQVTQMGQEVILRCVPISNHLYFYWYRQILGQKVEFLVSFYNNEISEKSEIFDDQFSVERPDGSNFTLKIRSTKLEDSAMYFCASRLAGGSAGELFFGEGSRLTVL.

The chain uses TRBV18 and TRBJ1-5; D is uncertain. This CDR3 region has 14 residues. Trimming shortened V by 2 bases and J by 0 bases, and 5 bases separated the two germline ends. Germline CDR1 KGHSH, CDR2 LQKENI. CDR3 sequence (DNA): TGTGCCAGCTCACCAGGGAATAGCAATCAGCCCCAGCATTTT. It encodes CASSPGNSNQPQHF.

This clonotype was observed a handful of times. The V gene is TRBV7-9, the J gene TRBJ1-1; D remains unclear. Germline assignment: CDR1 SEHNR and CDR2 FQNEAQ (reference sequence). Trimming stripped 5 bases from V and 3 bases from J, with 10 bases between. The CDR3 is made up of 13 amino acids. This CDR3 is CASSTPFYTEAFF. The CDR3 DNA reads as TGTGCCAGCAGCACCCCTTTTTACACTGAAGCTTTCTTT.

This clonotype has more than one count but fewer than ten. This chain joins TRBV10-3 and TRBJ2-7, with 8 bases identical to TRBD1. The CDR3 is 14 residues long. The J segment lost 4 bases and the V segment lost 8 bases, leaving 10 bases of the junction unmatched. Germline CDR1 is ENHRY and CDR2 is SYGVKD. The CDR3 spells CAIFDDRGPYEQYF. In nucleotides, the CDR3 is TGTGCCATCTTTGACGACAGGGGACCATACGAGCAGTACTTC.

This chain links TRBV19 with TRBJ1-2; D remains unclear. V shed 2 bases and J shed 3 bases, with 7 bases lying between them. Germline lookup yields CDR1 LNHDA and CDR2 SQIVND (reference sequence). This CDR3 region has 13 residues. CDR3 in amino acids: CASSIPDHYGYTF. The CDR3 DNA sequence: TGTGCCAGTAGTATACCTGATCACTATGGCTACACCTTC.

This clonotype was picked up many times. The gene calls are TRBV4-3 and TRBJ2-7, with D unclear. This CDR3 region has 12 residues. The germline V and J ends were trimmed by 5 bases and 0 bases, with 5 bases remaining between them. Germline values: CDR1 LGHNA, CDR2 YSLEER. The CDR3 sequence: CASSTLSYEQYF. The CDR3 bases are TGCGCCAGCAGCACCCTCTCCTACGAGCAGTACTTC.

This clonotype was found many times. The rearrangement links TRBV4-3 to TRBJ2-3; D uncertain. The CDR3 length is 18 residues. V lost 4 bases to trimming and J lost 0 bases, with 20 bases between them. In germline, CDR1 is LGHNA, CDR2 YSLEER. The chain's CDR3 is CASSPSPPRAISTDTQYF. The CDR3 bases are TGCGCCAGCAGCCCGTCCCCTCCTCGCGCCATTAGCACAGATACGCAGTATTTT.

The chain is built from TRBV10-3 and TRBJ2-7; D gene uncertain. The germline V gene has CDR1 ENHRY and CDR2 SYGVKD. This CDR3 has 12 amino acids. V was shortened by 0 bases and J by 8 bases, with 8 bases between the two germline ends. The CDR3 region has the DNA TGTGCCATCAGTGAGTCCCTGGGGAAGCAGTACTTC. Translated, it gives CAISESLGKQYF.

J is TRBJ2-2 and V is TRBV5-1; possibly TRBD1 for D (6 bases). CDR1 and CDR2 from the germline V gene are SGHRS and YFSETQ. The length of the CDR3 is 18 residues. V was shortened by 0 bases and J by 3 bases, with 18 bases between the two germline ends. CDR3 sequence: CASSLDPRSPGDTGELFF. CDR3 bases: TGCGCCAGCAGCTTGGATCCCCGCAGTCCAGGGGACACCGGGGAGCTGTTTTTT.

This clonotype was picked up a small number of times. This sequence joins TRBV7-2 and TRBJ1-5; D is uncertain. V was trimmed by 3 bases and J by 3 bases, leaving 9 bases between them. The CDR3 runs 14 residues. Germline V gene data show CDR1 as SGHTA and CDR2 as FQGNSA. CDR3 sequence reads: CASSFATNNQPQHF. The DNA for the CDR3 is TGTGCCAGCAGCTTCGCCACTAACAATCAGCCCCAGCATTTT.

The chain links TRBV24-1 to TRBJ2-7, with 7 positions matching TRBD2. This CDR3 has 16 amino acids. V shed 3 bases and J 0 bases; nucleotides not matched to a gene: 7. The V gene's germline CDR1 is KGHDR and CDR2 SFDVKD. As DNA, the CDR3 is TGTGCCACCAGTGATCTCAGGGAGGGGAGCTCCTACGAGCAGTACGTC. This encodes CATSDLREGSSYEQYV.

CDR3 sequence: CASSLTAGKGETQYF. CDR3 DNA: TGTGCCAGCAGTTTAACGGCAGGAAAAGGGGAGACCCAGTACTTC. V usage is TRBV27 and J usage is TRBJ2-5; D is unresolved. V lost 2 bases and J lost 5, with 15 bases in between. CDR3 length equals 15 residues. The germline V gene has CDR1 MNHEY and CDR2 SMNVEV (reference sequence).

This clonotype was seen more than once but under ten times. The chain combines TRBV7-9 with TRBJ1-2, with D possibly matching TRBD1 (5 bases). CDR3 length: 15 amino acids. Trimming removed 2 bases at V and 6 bases at J, with 16 bases between. Germline loops: CDR1 SEHNR, CDR2 FQNEAQ (reference sequence). The CDR3 is CASSLPGTRMDGYTF. The DNA of the CDR3 is TGTGCCAGCAGCTTACCGGGGACCCGTATGGATGGCTACACCTTC.

This clonotype came up a few times. V gene TRBV5-1 combines with J gene TRBJ2-7; 10 nucleotides line up with TRBD1. The CDR3 sequence is 14 residues long. Germline CDR1 SGHRS, CDR2 YFSETQ. V shed 1 base and J 5 bases; nucleotides not matched to a gene: 3. The CDR3 loop is CASSLTGTGDEQYV. The CDR3 region has the DNA TGCGCCAGCAGCTTGACCGGGACAGGGGACGAGCAGTACGTC.

This clonotype was counted between two and nine times. The rearrangement links TRBV6-6 to TRBJ2-7, with a weak D call TRBD1 (6 bases). The CDR3 is made up of 12 amino acids. Germline V gene lookup returns CDR1 MNHNY and CDR2 SVGAGI (reference sequence). Trimming cost V 5 bases and J 3 bases, with 8 bases left between them. CDR3 in DNA: TGTGCCAGCAGTCCAGGGGTCTACGAGCAGTACGTC. Its translation: CASSPGVYEQYV.

The chain has TRBV4-1 and TRBJ1-2; a possible D gene is TRBD1 (5 bases). Germline V CDR1 and CDR2: MGHRA, YSYEKL. The CDR3 extends over 15 amino acids. Deletions cut 4 bases from V and 8 bases from J, with 20 bases between. The CDR3 DNA follows: TGCGCCAGCAGCCCGAGGGGTAGGGGACCTATGGGCTACACCTTC. Amino acids: CASSPRGRGPMGYTF.

The chain combines TRBV5-1 with TRBJ2-5; D could derive from TRBD1 or TRBD2 (5 bases each). CDR1 SGHRS and CDR2 YFSETQ come from the germline V gene. Trimming removed 0 bases at V and 4 bases at J, with 7 bases between. This CDR3 is 13 amino acids long. CDR3 nucleotides: TGCGCCAGCAGCTTGGGGGACCCAGAGACCCAGTACTTC. As protein: CASSLGDPETQYF.

A few counts support this clonotype. The chain has TRBV5-1 and TRBJ2-5, with D uncertain. This CDR3 region has 12 residues. V dropped 6 bases and J dropped 9 bases, with 15 bases sitting between them. Per germline, CDR1 SGHRS and CDR2 YFSETQ. The CDR3 sequence is CASNQQYGAQYF. The DNA of the CDR3 is TGCGCCAGCAATCAGCAATACGGCGCCCAGTACTTC.

At least ten counts were recorded for this clonotype. V usage is TRBV13 and J usage is TRBJ2-2, with D hard to call. CDR1 is PRHDT, CDR2 FYEKMQ, per germline (reference sequence). CDR3 size: 14 residues. V was clipped by 5 bases and J by 6 bases, with 13 bases between them. The CDR3 nucleotides read TGTGCCAGCAGCCCCGGTGGGATGCCCGGGGAGCTGTTTTTT. As protein: CASSPGGMPGELFF.

This chain uses TRBV18 with TRBJ2-7; no firm D call. The CDR3 extends over 13 amino acids. Trimming removed 3 bases at V and 1 base at J, with 7 bases between. Germline loops: CDR1 KGHSH, CDR2 LQKENI. CDR3 sequence reads: CASSPAESYEQYV. CDR3 bases: TGTGCCAGCTCACCGGCGGAGTCCTACGAGCAGTACGTC.

The table lists this clonotype with a few counts. The chain couples TRBV2 to TRBJ2-1, with D uncertain. Between the trimmed V and J ends, which lost 11 bases and 8 bases, there was a span of 16 bases. The CDR3 is made up of 12 amino acids. Germline CDR1 and CDR2: SNHLY and FYNNEI. CDR3 nucleotides: TGTGCCGGCTTCCTGGGCCGGGATGAGCAGTTCTTC. This codes for CAGFLGRDEQFF.